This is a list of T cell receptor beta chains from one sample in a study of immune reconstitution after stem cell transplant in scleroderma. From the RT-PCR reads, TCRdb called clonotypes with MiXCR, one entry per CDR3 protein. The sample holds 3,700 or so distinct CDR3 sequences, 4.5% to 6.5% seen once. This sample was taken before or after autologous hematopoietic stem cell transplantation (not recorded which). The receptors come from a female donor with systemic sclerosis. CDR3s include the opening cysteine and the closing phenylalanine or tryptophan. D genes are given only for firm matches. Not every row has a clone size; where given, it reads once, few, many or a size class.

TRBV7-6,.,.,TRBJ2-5,TGTGCCAGCAGCCTCCGAGCAATTGGGATGGGAGAGACCCAGTACTTC,CASSLRAIGMGETQYF
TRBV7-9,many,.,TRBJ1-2,TGTGCCAGCAGCTTAGATTCGGGGATTGGCTACACCTTC,CASSLDSGIGYTF
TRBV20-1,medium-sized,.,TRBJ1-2,TGCAGTGCTAGGGTGGATCTCGGGTGGGCTAATCGTGGCTACACCTTC,CSARVDLGWANRGYTF
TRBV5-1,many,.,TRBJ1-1,TGCGCCAGCAGCTTCCCAGGGGAGGGCACTGAAGCTTTCTTT,CASSFPGEGTEAFF
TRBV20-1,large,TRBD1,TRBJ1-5,TGCAGTGCTAGAGCAAAACTACAGGGGAAACAGCCCCAGCATTTT,CSARAKLQGKQPQHF
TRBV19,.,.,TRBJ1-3,TGTGCCAGTACCCGCCCGGGACCGCGCTCTGGAAACACCATATATTTT,CASTRPGPRSGNTIYF
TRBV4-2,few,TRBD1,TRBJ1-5,TGTGCCAGCAGCCAAGATGTACAGGGGAGGAATCAGCCCCAGCATTTT,CASSQDVQGRNQPQHF
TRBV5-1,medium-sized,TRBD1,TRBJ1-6,TGCGCCAGCAGCCCGGGGACAGGGCAGAGTACTTCACCCCTCCACTTT,CASSPGTGQSTSPLHF
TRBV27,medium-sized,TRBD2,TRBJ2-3,TGTGCCAGCAGTTTATATATGGCGGGAGCGGCTACGCAGTATTTT,CASSLYMAGAATQYF
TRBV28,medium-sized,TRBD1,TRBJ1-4,TGTGCCAGCAGTTCCCTTCACAGGGGGCAAACTAATGAAAAACTGTTTTTT,CASSSLHRGQTNEKLFF
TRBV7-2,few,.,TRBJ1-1,TGTGCCAGCAGCTTAGCTTTAGGACAGATGAACACTGAAGCTTTCTTT,CASSLALGQMNTEAFF
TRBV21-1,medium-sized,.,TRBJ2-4,TGTGCCAGCAGCCGGACAGGCGTAAACATTCAGTACTTC,CASSRTGVNIQYF
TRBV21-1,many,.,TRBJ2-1,TGTGCCAGCAGCAAACGGGCTAGCGGGGGATCATACAATGAGCAGTTCTTC,CASSKRASGGSYNEQFF
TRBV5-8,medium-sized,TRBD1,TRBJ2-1,TGTGCCAGCAGCCCGGATCCGGGACAGGTTGGATTCAGCTCCTACAATGAGCAGTTCTTC,CASSPDPGQVGFSSYNEQFF
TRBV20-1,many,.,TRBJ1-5,TGCAGTGCTAGAGATTGGTTCGAGGGGGGCGCCCGAAGTTGGCAGCCCCAGCATTTT,CSARDWFEGGARSWQPQHF
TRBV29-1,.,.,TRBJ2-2,TGCAGCGTTGGGGGCCCTAGCGCCTCGGAGACCGGGGAGCTGTTTTTT,CSVGGPSASETGELFF
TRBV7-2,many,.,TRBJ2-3,TGTGCCAGCGCCACCGCCGGGGCGTGGACAGATACGCAGTATTTT,CASATAGAWTDTQYF
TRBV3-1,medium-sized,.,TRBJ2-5,TGTGCCAGCAGCCAAGATCAGGGCTTCGGGGAGACCCAGTACTTC,CASSQDQGFGETQYF
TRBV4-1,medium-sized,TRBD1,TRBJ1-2,TGCGCCAGCAGCCAAGAGGTGTTGGGACAGGCTCATGGCGGCTACACCTTC,CASSQEVLGQAHGGYTF
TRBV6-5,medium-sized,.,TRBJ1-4,TGTGCCAGCAGTTACTCGTTTTGGGAAGTTGGTGAAAAACTGTTTTTT,CASSYSFWEVGEKLFF
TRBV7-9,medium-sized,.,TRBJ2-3,TGTGCCAGCAAACGGGGGGCGGATACGCAGTATTTT,CASKRGADTQYF
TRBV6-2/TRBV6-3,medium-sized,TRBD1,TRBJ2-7,TGTGCCAGCAGTTGGGGACAGAAGGAGTACTTC,CASSWGQKEYF
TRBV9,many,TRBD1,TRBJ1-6,TGTGCCAGCAGCGAGGGGGCGAACAATTCACCCCTCCACTTT,CASSEGANNSPLHF
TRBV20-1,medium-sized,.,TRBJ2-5,TGCAGTGCTCGGGCAGGACAAACACAAGAGACCCAGTACTTC,CSARAGQTQETQYF
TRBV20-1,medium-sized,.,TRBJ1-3,TGCAGTGCTAGATGGGCCTCTGGAAACACCATATATTTT,CSARWASGNTIYF
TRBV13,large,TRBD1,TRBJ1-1,TGTGCCAGCAGCTTAGACAGGGGTTCGGACACTGAAGCTTTCTTT,CASSLDRGSDTEAFF
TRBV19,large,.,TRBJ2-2,TGTGCCAGTAGTATAGGACAAGCCACCGGGGAGCTGTTTTTT,CASSIGQATGELFF
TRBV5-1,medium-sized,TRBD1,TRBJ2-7,TGCGCCAGCAGTTGGGCCGGGACAGGGGGCTACGAGCAGTACTTC,CASSWAGTGGYEQYF
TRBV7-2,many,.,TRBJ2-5,TGTGCCAGCAGCCTGGCTAGGGGGCAAGAGACCCAGTACTTC,CASSLARGQETQYF
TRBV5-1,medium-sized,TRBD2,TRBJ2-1,TGCGCCAGCAGTTACACCGGGACTAGCCCTTACAATGAGCAGTTCTTC,CASSYTGTSPYNEQFF
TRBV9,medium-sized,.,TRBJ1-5,TGTGCCAGCAGCGTAGGGGGGGGCGCTGGTCAGCCCCAGCATTTT,CASSVGGGAGQPQHF
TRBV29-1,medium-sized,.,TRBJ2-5,TGCAGCGTTGAAATGGGAGCCAGCGGCACCCACCAAGAGACCCAGTACTTC,CSVEMGASGTHQETQYF
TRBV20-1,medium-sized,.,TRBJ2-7,TGCAGTGCTAGAGTATCAGGGGTCAAGACCTACGAGCAGTACTTC,CSARVSGVKTYEQYF
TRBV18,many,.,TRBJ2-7,TGTGCCAGCTCACCAAGTTACTACGAGCAGTACTTC,CASSPSYYEQYF
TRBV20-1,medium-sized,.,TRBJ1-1,TGCAGTGCTAGTCCGCCATATCGGAACACTGAAGCTTTCTTT,CSASPPYRNTEAFF
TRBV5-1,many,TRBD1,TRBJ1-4,TGCGCCAGCAGCCAGGCCGGGACAGACTATGAAAAACTGTTTTTT,CASSQAGTDYEKLFF
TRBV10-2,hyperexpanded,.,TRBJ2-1,TGCGCCAGCGGTGCTGGGAATGAGCAGTTCTTC,CASGAGNEQFF
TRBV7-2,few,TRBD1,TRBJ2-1,TGTGCCAGCAGCTTAGACGGGACAGGGAAAGGCAATGAGCAGTTCTTC,CASSLDGTGKGNEQFF
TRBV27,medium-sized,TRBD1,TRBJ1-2,TGTGCCAGCAGTCCGGACAGGGGACACTATGGCTACACCTTC,CASSPDRGHYGYTF
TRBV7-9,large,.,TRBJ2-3,TGTGCCAGCCAGCTACCCGCTAGCTCTGGCACAGATACGCAGTATTTT,CASQLPASSGTDTQYF
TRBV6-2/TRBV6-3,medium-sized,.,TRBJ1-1,TGTGCCAGCAGCAGAGGGACAAAGAACCAAAAAGCTTTCTTT,CASSRGTKNQKAFF
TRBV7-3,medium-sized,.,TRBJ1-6,TGTGCCAGCAGCTTAGGGGGGGATTCACCCCTCCACTTT,CASSLGGDSPLHF
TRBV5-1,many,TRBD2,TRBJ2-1,TGCGCCAGCAGCTTGGCCTCCGGGCTAGCGGGTTCCTACAATGAGCAGTTCTTC,CASSLASGLAGSYNEQFF
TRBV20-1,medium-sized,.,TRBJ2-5,TGCAGTGCTAGACAACAGGGATGGGAGACCCAGTACTTC,CSARQQGWETQYF
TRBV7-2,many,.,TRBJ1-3,TGTGCCAGCAGCGAACAGGCTTACTCTGGAAACACCATATATTTT,CASSEQAYSGNTIYF